This T cell receptor (beta chain) was sequenced for a study of tumor and adjacent non-tumor tissue in lung cancer. About the study: There were 12 adenocarcinoma, 2 squamous cell carcinoma and 1 small cell lung cancer cases. Patients were aged about 30 to 76, 9 to 10 men and about five women, stage I to III. Each sample yielded 3.9 million or so productive TCRbeta reads on average. The study, taken as a whole, reports: Significantly higher TCR diversity was found in tumor than normal lung.

No cell sorting was done before RNA was extracted from the tissue. TCRbeta libraries were built with three rounds of nested PCR, modified from ARM-PCR. TCRdb independently ran MiXCR on the multiplex PCR reads; one entry per CDR3 protein. This sample has under 95,000 distinct CDR3 sequences, with around two thirds found just once. Germline V gene sequence: CDR1 MNHEY, CDR2 SVGAGI. CDR3 length: 18 amino acids. A word on this clonotype: Its matching antigen is unknown. At one of its ends the junction is not consistent with the germline gene, which may arise from a read error.

The gene calls are TRBV6-5 and TRBJ1-5, with 8 bases matching TRBD1. This clonotype was sampled from a man aged 65 to 85 with non-small cell lung cancer. The material sequenced was lung tumor tissue. CDR3 residues: CAGSQRMDRVRINQPQHF. The CDR3 DNA is TGTGCCGGCAGTCAGCGGATGGACAGGGTGAGGATCAATCAGCCCCAGCATTTT.